The source of this T cell receptor beta chain is a study of T cell responses to AZD1222 COVID-19 vaccine. Overall study context: Investigators merged groups given second doses at roughly 4 or roughly 12 weeks. Study-wide results and caveats: The peak T cell response came first, and repertoires were sampled only after it.

Some clones are missing from TCRdb's copy, which holds only in-frame ones; the method was immunoSEQ multiplex PCR. This sample has around 150,000 clones, with 90% found just once. This clone was seen only a few times. Its antigen remains unknown. The V gene's germline CDR1 is MRHNA and CDR2 SNTAGT. V lost 6 bases to trimming and J lost 2 bases; unmatched junction nucleotides: 10. The length of the CDR3 is 16 residues. This material consisted of peripheral blood, taken on day 0 of AZD1222 vaccination. V is TRBV6-4 and J is TRBJ1-5; 7 bases align to TRBD1. This clonotype originated in an adult in good health. The CDR3, as DNA: TGTGCCAGCAGCATTGAAGGGGGCGAGGGCAATCAGCCCCAGCATTTT. Amino acids: CASSIEGGEGNQPQHF.